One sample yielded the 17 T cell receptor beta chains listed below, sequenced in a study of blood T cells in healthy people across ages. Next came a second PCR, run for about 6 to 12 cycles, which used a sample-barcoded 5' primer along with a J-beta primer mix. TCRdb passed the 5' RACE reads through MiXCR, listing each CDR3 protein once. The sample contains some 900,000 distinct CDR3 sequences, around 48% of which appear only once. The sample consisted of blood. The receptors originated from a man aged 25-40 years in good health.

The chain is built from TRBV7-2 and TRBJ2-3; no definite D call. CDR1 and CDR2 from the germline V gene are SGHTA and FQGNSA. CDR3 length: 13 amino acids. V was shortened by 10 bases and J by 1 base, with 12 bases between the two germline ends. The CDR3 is CTTRKGGTDTQYF. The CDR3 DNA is TGTACCACCAGAAAAGGAGGCACAGATACGCAGTATTTT. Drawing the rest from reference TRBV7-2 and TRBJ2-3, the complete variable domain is GAGVSQSPSNKVTEKGKDVELRCDPISGHTALYWYRQSLGQGLEFLIYFQGNSAPDKSGLPSDRFSAERTGGSVSTLTIQRTQQEDSAVYLCTTRKGGTDTQYFGPGTRLTVL.

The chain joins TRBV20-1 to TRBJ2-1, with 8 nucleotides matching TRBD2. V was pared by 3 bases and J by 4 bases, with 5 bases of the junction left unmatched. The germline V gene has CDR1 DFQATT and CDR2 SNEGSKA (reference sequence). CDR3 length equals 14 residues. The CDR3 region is CSARVAGLYNEQFF. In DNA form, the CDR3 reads TGCAGTGCTAGGGTAGCGGGGCTGTACAATGAGCAGTTCTTC.

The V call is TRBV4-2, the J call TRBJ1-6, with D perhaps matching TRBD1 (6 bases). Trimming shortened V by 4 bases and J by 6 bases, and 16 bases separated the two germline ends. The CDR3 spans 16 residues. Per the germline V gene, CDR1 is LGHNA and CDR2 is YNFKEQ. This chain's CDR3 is CASSLTSGQINSPLHF. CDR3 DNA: TGTGCCAGCAGCCTGACCTCGGGACAAATTAATTCACCCCTCCACTTT.

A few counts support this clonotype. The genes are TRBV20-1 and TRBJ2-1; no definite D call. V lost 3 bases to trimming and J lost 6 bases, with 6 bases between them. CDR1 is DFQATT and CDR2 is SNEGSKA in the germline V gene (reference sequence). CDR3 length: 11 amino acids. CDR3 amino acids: CSASPTNEQFF. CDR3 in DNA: TGCAGTGCTAGTCCAACCAATGAGCAGTTCTTC.

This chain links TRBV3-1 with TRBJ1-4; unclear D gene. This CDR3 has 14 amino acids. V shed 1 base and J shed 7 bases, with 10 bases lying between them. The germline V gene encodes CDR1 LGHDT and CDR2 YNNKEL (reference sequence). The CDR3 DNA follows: TGTGCCAGCAGCCAAGCCGGACTCAGTGAAAAACTGTTTTTT. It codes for CASSQAGLSEKLFF.

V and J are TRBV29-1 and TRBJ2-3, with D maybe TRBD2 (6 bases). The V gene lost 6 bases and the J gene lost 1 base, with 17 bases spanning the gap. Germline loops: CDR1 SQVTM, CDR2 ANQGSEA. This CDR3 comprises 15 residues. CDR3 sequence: CSVTGAGPRTDTQYF. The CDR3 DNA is TGCAGCGTGACCGGGGCGGGGCCCCGCACAGATACGCAGTATTTT.

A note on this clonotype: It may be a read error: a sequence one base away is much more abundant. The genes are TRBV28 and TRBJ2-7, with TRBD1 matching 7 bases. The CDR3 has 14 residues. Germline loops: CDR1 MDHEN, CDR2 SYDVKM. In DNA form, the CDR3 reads TGTGCCGGCAGCCTACGGGACAGTTTCTACGAGCAGTACTTC. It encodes CAGSLRDSFYEQYF. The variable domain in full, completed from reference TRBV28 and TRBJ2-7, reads DVKVTQSSRYLVKRTGEKVFLECVQDMDHENMFWYRQDPGLGLRLIYFSYDVKMKEKGDIPEGYSVSREKKERFSLILESASTNQTSMYLCAGSLRDSFYEQYFGPGTRLTVT.

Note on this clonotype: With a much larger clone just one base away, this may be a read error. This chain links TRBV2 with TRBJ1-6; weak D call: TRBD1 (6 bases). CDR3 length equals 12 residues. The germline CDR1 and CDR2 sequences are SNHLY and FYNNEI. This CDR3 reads CTSGQKFSPLHF. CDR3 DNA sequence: TGTACCAGCGGACAGAAATTTTCACCCCTCCACTTT.

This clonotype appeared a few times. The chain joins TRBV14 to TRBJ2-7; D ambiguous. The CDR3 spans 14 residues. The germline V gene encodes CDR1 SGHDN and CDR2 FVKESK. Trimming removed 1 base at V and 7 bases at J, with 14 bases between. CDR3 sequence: CASSQAGRVGEQYF. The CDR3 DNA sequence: TGTGCCAGCAGCCAAGCAGGACGAGTGGGGGAGCAGTACTTC. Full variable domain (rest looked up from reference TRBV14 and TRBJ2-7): EAGVTQFPSHSVIEKGQTVTLRCDPISGHDNLYWYRRVMGKEIKFLLHFVKESKQDESGMPNNRFLAERTGGTYSTLKVQPAELEDSGVYFCASSQAGRVGEQYFGPGTRLTVT.

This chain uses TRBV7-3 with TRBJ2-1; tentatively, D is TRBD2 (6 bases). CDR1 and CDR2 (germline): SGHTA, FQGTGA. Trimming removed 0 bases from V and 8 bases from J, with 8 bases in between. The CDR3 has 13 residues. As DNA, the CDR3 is TGTGCCAGCAGCTTAACAGGGGACTATGAGCAGTTCTTC. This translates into CASSLTGDYEQFF.

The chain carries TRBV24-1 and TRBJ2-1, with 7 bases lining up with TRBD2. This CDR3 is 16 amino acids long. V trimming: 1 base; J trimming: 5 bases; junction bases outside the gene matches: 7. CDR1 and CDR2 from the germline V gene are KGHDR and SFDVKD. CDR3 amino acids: CATSDFRGGGNNEQFF. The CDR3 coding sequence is TGTGCCACCAGTGATTTTAGGGGCGGGGGAAACAATGAGCAGTTCTTC.

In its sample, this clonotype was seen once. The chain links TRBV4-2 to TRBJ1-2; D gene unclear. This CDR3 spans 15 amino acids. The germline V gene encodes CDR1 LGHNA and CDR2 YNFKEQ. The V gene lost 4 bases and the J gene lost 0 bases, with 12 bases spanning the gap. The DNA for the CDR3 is TGTGCCAGCAGCCGTGAGAGGGTGGCTAACTATGGCTACACCTTC. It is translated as CASSRERVANYGYTF.

CDR3 sequence (DNA): TGTGCCAGCAGCCCCCGCTGGGACCACAATGAGCAGTTCTTC. It specifies CASSPRWDHNEQFF. The chain has TRBV7-3 and TRBJ2-1, with D perhaps matching TRBD1 or TRBD2 (5 bases each). Trimming stripped 5 bases from V and 5 bases from J, with 13 bases between. This CDR3 has 14 residues. Germline CDR1 reads SGHTA; CDR2 reads FQGTGA.

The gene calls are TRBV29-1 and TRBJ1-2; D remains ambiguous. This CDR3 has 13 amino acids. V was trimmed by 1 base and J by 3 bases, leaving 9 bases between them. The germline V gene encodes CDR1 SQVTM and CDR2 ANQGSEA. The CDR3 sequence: CSVEVGGDYGYTF. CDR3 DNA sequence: TGCAGCGTTGAAGTGGGTGGTGACTATGGCTACACCTTC. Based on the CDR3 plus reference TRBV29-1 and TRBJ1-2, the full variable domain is SAVISQKPSRDICQRGTSLTIQCQVDSQVTMMFWYRQQPGQSLTLIATANQGSEATYESGFVIDKFPISRPNLTFSTLTVSNMSPEDSSIYLCSVEVGGDYGYTFGSGTRLTVV.

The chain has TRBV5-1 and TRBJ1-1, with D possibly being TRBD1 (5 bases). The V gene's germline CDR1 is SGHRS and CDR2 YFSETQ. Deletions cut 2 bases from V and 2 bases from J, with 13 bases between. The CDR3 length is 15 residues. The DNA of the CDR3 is TGCGCCAGCAGCTTCTGGACGGGGCCTAACACTGAAGCTTTCTTT. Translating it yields CASSFWTGPNTEAFF. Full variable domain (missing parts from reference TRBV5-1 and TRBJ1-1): KAGVTQTPRYLIKTRGQQVTLSCSPISGHRSVSWYQQTPGQGLQFLFEYFSETQRNKGNFPGRFSGRQFSNSRSEMNVSTLELGDSALYLCASSFWTGPNTEAFFGQGTRLTVV.

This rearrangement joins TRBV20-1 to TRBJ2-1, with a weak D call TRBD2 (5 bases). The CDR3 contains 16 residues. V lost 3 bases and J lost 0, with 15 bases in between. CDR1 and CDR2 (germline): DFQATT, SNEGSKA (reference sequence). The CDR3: CSARLGRTASYNEQFF. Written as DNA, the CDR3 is TGCAGTGCTAGGCTGGGAAGGACTGCCTCCTACAATGAGCAGTTCTTC.

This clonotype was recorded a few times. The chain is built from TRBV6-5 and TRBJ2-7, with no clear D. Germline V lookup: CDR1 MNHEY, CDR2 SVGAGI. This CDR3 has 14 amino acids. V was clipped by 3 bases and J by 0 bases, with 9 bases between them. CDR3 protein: CASSYRQNSYEQYF. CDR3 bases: TGTGCCAGCAGTTATCGGCAGAACTCCTACGAGCAGTACTTC.